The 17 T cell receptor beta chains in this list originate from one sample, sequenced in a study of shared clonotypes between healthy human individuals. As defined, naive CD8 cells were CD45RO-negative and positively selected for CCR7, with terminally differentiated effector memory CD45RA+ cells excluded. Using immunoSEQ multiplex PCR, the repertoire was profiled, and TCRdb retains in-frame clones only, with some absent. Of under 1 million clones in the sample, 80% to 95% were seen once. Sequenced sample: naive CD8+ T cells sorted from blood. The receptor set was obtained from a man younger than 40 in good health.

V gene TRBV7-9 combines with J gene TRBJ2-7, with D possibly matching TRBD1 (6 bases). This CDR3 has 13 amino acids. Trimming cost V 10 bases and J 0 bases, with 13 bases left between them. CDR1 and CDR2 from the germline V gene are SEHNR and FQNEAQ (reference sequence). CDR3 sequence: CATRTENSYEQYF. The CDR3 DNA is TGTGCCACCAGGACAGAGAACTCCTACGAGCAGTACTTC.

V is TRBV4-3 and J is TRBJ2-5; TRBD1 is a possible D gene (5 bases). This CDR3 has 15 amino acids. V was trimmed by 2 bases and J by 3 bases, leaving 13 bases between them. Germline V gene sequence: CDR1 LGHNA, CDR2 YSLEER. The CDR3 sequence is CASSQNDRAEETQYF. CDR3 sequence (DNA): TGCGCCAGCAGCCAAAATGACAGAGCTGAAGAGACCCAGTACTTC.

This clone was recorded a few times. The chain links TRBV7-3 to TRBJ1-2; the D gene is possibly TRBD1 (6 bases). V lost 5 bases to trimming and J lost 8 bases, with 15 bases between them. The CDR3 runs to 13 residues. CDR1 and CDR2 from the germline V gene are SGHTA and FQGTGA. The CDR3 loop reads CASSHEGGLGYTF. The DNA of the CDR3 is TGTGCCAGCAGCCACGAGGGGGGGCTGGGCTACACCTTC.

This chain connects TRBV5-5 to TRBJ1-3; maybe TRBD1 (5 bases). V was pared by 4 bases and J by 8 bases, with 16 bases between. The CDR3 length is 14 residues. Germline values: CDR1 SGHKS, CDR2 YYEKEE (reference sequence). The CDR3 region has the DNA TGTGCCAGCAGCAGGGACTGGACGGAGTACACCATATATTTT. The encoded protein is CASSRDWTEYTIYF.

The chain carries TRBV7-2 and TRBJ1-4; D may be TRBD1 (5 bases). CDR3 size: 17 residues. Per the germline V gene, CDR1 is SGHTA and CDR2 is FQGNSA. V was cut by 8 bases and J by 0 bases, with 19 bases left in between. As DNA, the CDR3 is TGTGCCAGCTCTCCTAATCTGGGGCCTGCAACTAATGAAAAACTGTTTTTT. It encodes CASSPNLGPATNEKLFF.

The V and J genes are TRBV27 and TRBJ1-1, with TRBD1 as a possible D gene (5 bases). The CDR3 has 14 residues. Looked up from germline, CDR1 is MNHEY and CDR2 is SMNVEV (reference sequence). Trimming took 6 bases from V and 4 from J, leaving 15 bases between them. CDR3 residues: CASSGTAGFTEAFF. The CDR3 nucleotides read TGTGCCAGCAGCGGGACGGCGGGTTTCACTGAAGCTTTCTTT.

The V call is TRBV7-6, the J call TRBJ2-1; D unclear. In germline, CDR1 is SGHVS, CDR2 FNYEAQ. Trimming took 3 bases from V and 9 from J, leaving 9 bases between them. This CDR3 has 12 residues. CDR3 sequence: CASSLDGSEQFF. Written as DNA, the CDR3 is TGTGCCAGCAGCTTGGACGGTTCTGAGCAGTTCTTC.

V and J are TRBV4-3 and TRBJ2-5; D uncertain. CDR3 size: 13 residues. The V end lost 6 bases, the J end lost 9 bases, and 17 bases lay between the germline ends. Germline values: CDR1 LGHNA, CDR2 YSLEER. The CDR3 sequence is CASSPSLSRAQYF. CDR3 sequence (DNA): TGCGCCAGCAGTCCATCTCTTTCCCGGGCCCAGTACTTC.

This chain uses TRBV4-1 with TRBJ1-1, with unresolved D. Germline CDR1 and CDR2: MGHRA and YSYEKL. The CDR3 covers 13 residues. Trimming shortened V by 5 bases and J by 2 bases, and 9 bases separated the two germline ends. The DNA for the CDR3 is TGCGCCAGCAGCGAACACTTTAACACTGAAGCTTTCTTT. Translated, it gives CASSEHFNTEAFF.

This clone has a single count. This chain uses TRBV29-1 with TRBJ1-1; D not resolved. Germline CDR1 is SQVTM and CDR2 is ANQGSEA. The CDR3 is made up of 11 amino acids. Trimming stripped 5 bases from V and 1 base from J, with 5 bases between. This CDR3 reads CSVQRNTEAFF. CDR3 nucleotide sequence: TGCAGCGTTCAAAGGAACACTGAAGCTTTCTTT.

CDR3 bases: TGTGCCAGCAGCGCCAGGACAGGGGGTAATGAGCAGTTCTTC. Translated: CASSARTGGNEQFF. J is TRBJ2-1 and V is TRBV5-6; 10 positions match TRBD1. The CDR3 runs to 14 residues. J gave up 7 bases and V 4 bases, and 5 bases lay outside the gene matches. Germline V gene lookup returns CDR1 SGHDT and CDR2 YYEEEE.

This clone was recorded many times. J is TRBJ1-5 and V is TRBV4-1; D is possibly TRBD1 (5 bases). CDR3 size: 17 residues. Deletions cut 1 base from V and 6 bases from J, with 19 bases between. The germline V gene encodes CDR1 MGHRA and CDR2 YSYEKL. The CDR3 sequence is CASSQVGRKTGGQPQHF. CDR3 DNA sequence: TGCGCCAGCAGCCAAGTAGGTCGGAAGACCGGGGGTCAGCCCCAGCATTTT.

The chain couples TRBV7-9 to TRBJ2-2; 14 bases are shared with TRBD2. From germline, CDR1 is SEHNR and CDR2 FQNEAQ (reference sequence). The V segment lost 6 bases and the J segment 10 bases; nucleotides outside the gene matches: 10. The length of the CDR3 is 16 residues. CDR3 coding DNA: TGTGCCAGCAGTAAAGTGGGACTAGCGGGAGTTGTGGAGCTGTTTTTT. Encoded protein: CASSKVGLAGVVELFF.

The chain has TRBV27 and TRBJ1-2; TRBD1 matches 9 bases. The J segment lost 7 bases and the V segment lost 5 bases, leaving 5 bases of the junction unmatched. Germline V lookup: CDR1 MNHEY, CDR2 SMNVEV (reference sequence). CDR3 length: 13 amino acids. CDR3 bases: TGTGCCAGCAGTCTAACAGGGGGCTCTGGCTACACCTTC. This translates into CASSLTGGSGYTF.

CDR3 in amino acids: CSVEDIGLERETQYF. For the CDR3, the DNA is TGCAGCGTTGAAGATATTGGACTCGAGAGGGAGACCCAGTACTTC. This chain connects TRBV29-1 to TRBJ2-5, with D possibly matching TRBD2 (5 bases). V shed 0 bases and J shed 5 bases, with 16 bases lying between them. The CDR3 runs to 15 residues. The V gene's germline CDR1 is SQVTM and CDR2 ANQGSEA. The whole variable domain, filled in from reference TRBV29-1 and TRBJ2-5, reads SAVISQKPSRDICQRGTSLTIQCQVDSQVTMMFWYRQQPGQSLTLIATANQGSEATYESGFVIDKFPISRPNLTFSTLTVSNMSPEDSSIYLCSVEDIGLERETQYFGPGTRLLVL.

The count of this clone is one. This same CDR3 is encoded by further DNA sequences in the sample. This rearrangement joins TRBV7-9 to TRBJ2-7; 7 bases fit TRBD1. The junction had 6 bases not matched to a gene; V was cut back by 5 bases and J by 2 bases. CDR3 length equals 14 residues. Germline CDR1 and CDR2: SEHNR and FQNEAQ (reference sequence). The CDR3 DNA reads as TGTGCCAGCAGCCGGAGACAGGGACCCTACGAGCAGTACTTC. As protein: CASSRRQGPYEQYF. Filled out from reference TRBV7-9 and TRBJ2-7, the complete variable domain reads DTGVSQNPRHKITKRGQNVTFRCDPISEHNRLYWYRQTLGQGPEFLTYFQNEAQLEKSRLLSDRFSAERPKGSFSTLEIQRTEQGDSAMYLCASSRRQGPYEQYFGPGTRLTVT.

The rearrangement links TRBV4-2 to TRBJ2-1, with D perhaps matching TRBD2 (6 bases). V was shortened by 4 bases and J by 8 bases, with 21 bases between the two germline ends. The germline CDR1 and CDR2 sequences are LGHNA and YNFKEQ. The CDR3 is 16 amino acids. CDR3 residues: CASSPQTGGMEDEQFF. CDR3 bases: TGTGCCAGCAGCCCCCAAACAGGCGGGATGGAGGATGAGCAGTTCTTC.